This entry features one TCR beta chain sequence. TCRdb keeps only in-frame clones here, not all; method: immunoSEQ multiplex PCR. The data hold about half a million clones, with about 89% observed a single time. Germline-derived CDR1 and CDR2 are MDHEN and SYDVKM. Trimming pared 3 bases from V and 4 bases from J, leaving 18 bases between. The CDR3 loop spans 16 amino acids. The data stem from a study of Ad26.COV2.S vaccination and SARS-CoV-2 variants. Treatment: around 19 received Ad26.COV2.S at low or high dose, single or two shots; a few received placebo; per-sample allocation not given. Day 63 following the first vaccine or placebo injection was when the samples were taken.

This clonotype was sampled from a person aged 18-65 years who received the Ad26.COV2.S COVID-19 vaccine or a placebo. The gene calls are TRBV28 and TRBJ1-1; no clear D gene. This sample comprised peripheral blood, obtained in a trial of Ad26.COV2.S vaccine versus placebo. DNA of the CDR3: TGTGCCAGCAGTTTTCCCCCAGCCTGGGTGGGCACTGAAGCTTTCTTT. Amino acid sequence: CASSFPPAWVGTEAFF.